A selection of T cell receptor beta chains follows, all from one sample in a study of identical twins. TCRdb independently ran MiXCR on the 5' RACE reads; one entry per CDR3 protein. The sample lists around 340,000 distinct CDR3 sequences; roughly 9% were seen once. Sequencing input: naive T cells sorted from blood. Every receptor here comes from a woman aged 45-65 years in good health. CDR3s include the opening cysteine and the closing phenylalanine or tryptophan. The order of the fields is D gene, J gene, V gene, clone size, CDR3 DNA, CDR3 protein. D genes are given only for firm matches. Clone size is given for some rows only: seen once, a few or many times, or a class if the clone is expanded.

. | TRBJ2-3 | TRBV11-2 | few | TGTGCCAGCAGCTTACACGGGGGGCGCGGGACAGATACGCAGTATTTT | CASSLHGGRGTDTQYF
. | TRBJ1-4 | TRBV11-2 | . | TGTGCCAGCACCGTCTCTGCAACTAATGAAAAACTGTTTTTT | CASTVSATNEKLFF
. | TRBJ2-7 | TRBV5-1 | few | TGCGCCAGCAGCTTGGGAGGGGATCCCTACGAGCAGTACTTC | CASSLGGDPYEQYF
TRBD1 | TRBJ2-5 | TRBV12-3/TRBV12-4 | . | TGTGCCAGCAGTCCCCGGACAGGGGGAGAGACCCAGTACTTC | CASSPRTGGETQYF
TRBD1 | TRBJ2-2 | TRBV12-3/TRBV12-4 | . | TGTGCCAGCAGTTTACGGGACAGGGGGTCCGGGGAGCCGTTTTTT | CASSLRDRGSGEPFF
TRBD1 | TRBJ2-2 | TRBV4-1 | . | TGCGCCAGCAGCCAGCTTGGACAGGAGGACGGGGAGCTGTTTTTT | CASSQLGQEDGELFF
. | TRBJ2-3 | TRBV10-3 | few | TGTGCCATCCGGGTATCGGGGACCCAAGATGATACGCAGTATTTT | CAIRVSGTQDDTQYF
. | TRBJ1-1 | TRBV5-6 | many | TGTGCCAGCAGCTTGGCCTTATCGCGACTAAACACTGAAGCTTTCTTT | CASSLALSRLNTEAFF
. | TRBJ1-1 | TRBV29-1 | few | TGCAGCGTTGCTTCGAACACTGAAGCTTTCTTT | CSVASNTEAFF
TRBD2 | TRBJ2-7 | TRBV4-1 | few | TGCGCCAGCAGCCAAGTGGGGTCCGGGAGGGGTTACGAGCAGTACTTC | CASSQVGSGRGYEQYF
TRBD2 | TRBJ2-1 | TRBV5-1 | many | TGCGCCAGCAGCTTGTTCCTAGCGGGAGGGAATGAGCAGTTCTTC | CASSLFLAGGNEQFF
. | TRBJ2-6 | TRBV29-1 | few | TGCAGCGTTGGAATCGCAGGGGTGGGCTCTGGGGCCAACGTCCTGACTTTC | CSVGIAGVGSGANVLTF
TRBD2 | TRBJ2-3 | TRBV12-3/TRBV12-4 | many | TGCGCCGCTAGCGGGAGTAGGGCAGATACGCAGTATTTT | CAASGSRADTQYF
. | TRBJ2-2 | TRBV6-5 | few | TGTGCCAGCAGTTATGAGGGGCGGCCCGGGGAGCTGTTTTTT | CASSYEGRPGELFF
TRBD1 | TRBJ1-1 | TRBV11-2 | few | TGTGCCGGACAGGGTATGAACACTGAAGCTTTCTTT | CAGQGMNTEAFF
TRBD1 | TRBJ2-5 | TRBV2 | few | TGTGCCAGCAGTGAGGACAGGGCGGCAGAGACCCAGTACTTC | CASSEDRAAETQYF
TRBD1 | TRBJ1-2 | TRBV2 | few | TGTGCCAGCATTTCAACAGGGGCCTATGGCTACACCTTC | CASISTGAYGYTF
TRBD1 | TRBJ2-5 | TRBV7-8 | . | TGTGCCAGCAGCCGGACGGACAGGGGGCCCTCAGGGCCAATTTTC | CASSRTDRGPSGPIF
TRBD2 | TRBJ2-7 | TRBV5-1 | few | TGCGCCAGCAGGACTAGCGGGACACAAACGGGGGAGCAGTACTTC | CASRTSGTQTGEQYF
. | TRBJ1-4 | TRBV30 | . | TGTGCCTGGAGTGACGATCGCACTAATGAAAAACTGTTTTTT | CAWSDDRTNEKLFF
. | TRBJ1-5 | TRBV12-3/TRBV12-4 | few | TGTGCCAGCAGCGGGACTATGAATCAGCCCCAGCATTTT | CASSGTMNQPQHF
TRBD1 | TRBJ1-2 | TRBV5-1 | many | TGCGCCAGCAGCCAAGGACAGGGAAACTATGGCTACACCTTC | CASSQGQGNYGYTF
. | TRBJ2-1 | TRBV12-3/TRBV12-4 | many | TGTGCCAGCAGTATCGGGACACGGCGAGACAATGAGCAGTTCTTC | CASSIGTRRDNEQFF
. | TRBJ2-3 | TRBV2 | many | TGTGCCAGCAGTGTAGGACGAACTAGCACAGATACGCAGTATTTT | CASSVGRTSTDTQYF
. | TRBJ1-5 | TRBV19 | . | TGTGCCAGTATGGCGGGAAGCTCCCGTCAGCCCCAGCATTTT | CASMAGSSRQPQHF
. | TRBJ1-3 | TRBV7-9 | few | TGTGCCAGCAGCTTATTTAGCTCCCCTGGAAACACCATATATTTT | CASSLFSSPGNTIYF
TRBD2 | TRBJ2-1 | TRBV20-1 | few | TGCAGTGCTAGAGATCCCGCGGGAGCGTACAATGAGCAGTTCTTC | CSARDPAGAYNEQFF
. | TRBJ1-2 | TRBV4-1 | . | TGCGCCAGCAGCCAAGCCCGCGGGGACAAAAATGGCTACACCTTC | CASSQARGDKNGYTF
TRBD2 | TRBJ2-3 | TRBV5-1 | . | TGCGCCAGCAGCCTACGACTAGCGGGAGGGCCGACAGATACGCAGTATTTT | CASSLRLAGGPTDTQYF
. | TRBJ2-5 | TRBV12-3/TRBV12-4 | few | TGTGCCAGCAGTTTAGACCAGGGAACCCAAGAGACCCAGTACTTC | CASSLDQGTQETQYF
. | TRBJ2-5 | TRBV5-1 | few | TGCGCCAGCAGCCCAACGAACCAAGAGACCCAGTACTTC | CASSPTNQETQYF
. | TRBJ1-1 | TRBV29-1 | few | TGCAGCGTTGCCCGGGGGGGAAGGACTGAAGCTTTCTTT | CSVARGGRTEAFF
. | TRBJ2-1 | TRBV5-1 | few | TGCGCCAGCAGCTTTCGTCGGGATTTCTACAATGAGCAGTTCTTC | CASSFRRDFYNEQFF
. | TRBJ2-1 | TRBV5-1 | . | TGCGCCAGCAGCTTGGAAGCTAGGGCACGTATCTCCTACAATGAGCAGTTCTTC | CASSLEARARISYNEQFF
. | TRBJ2-1 | TRBV21-1 | few | TGTGCCAGCAGCAAAGAACTGTACAATGAGCAGTTCTTC | CASSKELYNEQFF
. | TRBJ2-1 | TRBV27 | many | TGTGCCAGCAGTTTGAGATCCTTAACGGGGACACCAAGTACGAAGACCTCCTACAATGAGCAGTTCTTC | CASSLRSLTGTPSTKTSYNEQFF
TRBD2 | TRBJ2-3 | TRBV7-2 | many | TGTGCCAGCAGCCTTCTAGCGGGAGCTTTACGCACAGATACGCAGTATTTT | CASSLLAGALRTDTQYF
. | TRBJ1-1 | TRBV12-3/TRBV12-4 | . | TGTGCCAGTCGGACATTCTCTACGAACACTGAAGCTTTCTTT | CASRTFSTNTEAFF
TRBD2 | TRBJ2-1 | TRBV19 | . | TGTGCCAGTAGTACCCGACTAGCGGGTGGGAATGAGCAGTTCTTC | CASSTRLAGGNEQFF
. | TRBJ2-5 | TRBV5-1 | . | TGCGCCAGCAGCTTGGGGGCCGAAGAGACCCAGTACTTC | CASSLGAEETQYF
TRBD1 | TRBJ2-5 | TRBV24-1 | few | TGTGCCACCAGTGACCCCGACAGGGGGGAGACCCAGTACTTC | CATSDPDRGETQYF
TRBD2 | TRBJ2-1 | TRBV5-1 | many | TGCGCCAGCAGCTCCCCTCGGACTAGCGGACTGTGGGCTGAGCAGTTCTTC | CASSSPRTSGLWAEQFF
. | TRBJ1-6 | TRBV20-1 | many | TGCAGTGCTACTCTCAGCTCCTATAATTCACCCCTCCACTTT | CSATLSSYNSPLHF
TRBD2 | TRBJ2-1 | TRBV3-1 | few | TGTGCCAGCAGCCTAAACCCCGGGACTAGCGGGAGTAGGGAGCAGTTCTTC | CASSLNPGTSGSREQFF
. | TRBJ1-1 | TRBV15 | . | TGTGCCACCAGCAGAACGGCCGGGGCCGGTAACACTGAAGCTTTCTTT | CATSRTAGAGNTEAFF
. | TRBJ2-1 | TRBV6-6 | . | TGTGCCAGCAGTTACTCGCCCTGGGAGCGGACCTACAATGAGCAGTTCTTC | CASSYSPWERTYNEQFF
TRBD1 | TRBJ1-1 | TRBV5-1 | few | TGCGCCAGCGCTTTGGGACAGATAAACACTGAAGCTTTCTTT | CASALGQINTEAFF
. | TRBJ1-2 | TRBV27 | . | TGTGCCAGCAGAACCGGGACAAAACCCAACTATGGCTACACCTTC | CASRTGTKPNYGYTF